This T cell receptor (beta chain) was retrieved from a study of T cell responses to AZD1222 COVID-19 vaccine. Libraries were prepared by immunoSEQ multiplex PCR; TCRdb keeps only in-frame clonotypes and omits some of them. The table lists around 170,000 clones, about nine tenths of them singletons. Study-wide results and caveats: Clonal diversity was possibly underestimated; the donors were predominantly white British and more often female.

Regarding this clone: Its specificity is unknown.

The CDR3 contains 16 residues. The V call is TRBV1, the J call TRBJ2-1; the table's D gene call, TRBD2, was not cross checked with the DNA. TRBV1 is a listed pseudogene. The sequences come from peripheral blood, collected on day 0 of AZD1222 vaccination. The origin of this receptor is an adult in good health. The CDR3 DNA is TGCACCAGCAGCCTCCTTGGGCGGGGGGGCACAAATGAGCAGTTCTTC. Protein product: CTSSLLGRGGTNEQFF.